The 14 T cell receptor beta chains below come from one sample, sequenced in a study of vaccination effects on CD4 cells after COVID-19. Antigens of these TCRs are unknown. Assay used: immunoSEQ multiplex PCR; TCRdb lists only in-frame clones, some missing. The table lists about 68,000 clones, about 80% of them singletons. Within the ViraFEST assay, antigen-specific CD4+ T cells underwent expansion with viral peptide pools prior to sequencing. Culture lasted 10 days before CD4+ T cell isolation. Having tested negative for nucleocapsid antibodies, the vaccine recipients showed no prior SARS-CoV-2 infection. The source material was CD4+ T cells from PBMCs cultured with SARS-CoV-2 spike peptides, sampled before COVID-19 vaccination. The receptor source for this set is a human donor who received a COVID-19 vaccine.

V and J are TRBV24-1 and TRBJ2-2, with 7 nucleotides matching TRBD2. Unmatched junction bases numbered 8, after V lost 2 bases and J lost 6 bases. Germline CDR1 reads KGHDR; CDR2 reads SFDVKD. This CDR3 contains 16 residues. The chain's CDR3 is CATSDWGLQSAGELFF. The CDR3 DNA reads as TGTGCCACCAGTGATTGGGGACTACAAAGCGCCGGGGAGCTGTTTTTT.

This clone was counted only a few times. The rearrangement links TRBV6-6 to TRBJ2-3; D tentatively reads TRBD1 or TRBD2 (5 bases each). V was shortened by 6 bases and J by 4 bases, with 14 bases between the two germline ends. This CDR3 contains 14 residues. Germline values: CDR1 MNHNY, CDR2 SVGAGI (reference sequence). CDR3 loop: CASRGVIAADTQYF. In DNA, the CDR3 is TGTGCCAGCAGGGGGGTTATTGCCGCAGATACGCAGTATTTT.

The chain combines TRBV2 with TRBJ2-2, with D perhaps matching TRBD1 or TRBD2 (5 bases each). This CDR3 is built from 13 residues. The germline CDR1 and CDR2 sequences are SNHLY and FYNNEI. With 4 bases removed from V and 5 bases from J, the gap between germline ends came to 8 bases. The CDR3 spells CASSVEGTGELFF. DNA for the CDR3: TGTGCCAGCAGTGTCGAGGGGACCGGGGAGCTGTTTTTT.

The chain links TRBV5-6 to TRBJ2-3; 11 nucleotides agree with TRBD2. The V and J ends lost 4 bases and 5 bases, in that order; junction bases with no gene match: 6. The CDR3 has 15 amino acids. The germline V gene encodes CDR1 SGHDT and CDR2 YYEEEE. Here the CDR3 reads CASSNSGGARDTQYF. The DNA for the CDR3 is TGTGCCAGCAGCAATAGCGGGGGGGCCAGAGATACGCAGTATTTT.

J is TRBJ1-1 and V is TRBV20-1, with D possibly matching TRBD1 (5 bases). V dropped 6 bases and J dropped 6 bases, with 11 bases sitting between them. CDR3 length: 11 residues. CDR1 DFQATT and CDR2 SNEGSKA come from the germline V gene (reference sequence). The CDR3 loop reads CSAGGAAEAFF. The CDR3 region has the DNA TGCAGTGCCGGTGGGGCAGCTGAAGCTTTCTTT.

This clone was seen just once. V is TRBV5-1 and J is TRBJ2-5, with 10 nucleotides matching TRBD2. Germline V lookup: CDR1 SGHRS, CDR2 YFSETQ. The length of the CDR3 is 16 residues. Trimming at V came to 0 bases and at J to 5 bases, leaving 7 bases not matched to a gene. CDR3 sequence: CASSLVPGLASETQYF. The CDR3 region has the DNA TGCGCCAGCAGCTTGGTTCCGGGACTAGCGTCCGAGACCCAGTACTTC.

This rearrangement joins TRBV6-4 to TRBJ2-6, with unresolved D. Germline lookup yields CDR1 MRHNA and CDR2 SNTAGT. V was clipped by 6 bases and J by 0 bases, with 9 bases between them. This CDR3 is 15 amino acids long. The CDR3 reads CASRSIGSGANVLTF. The CDR3 bases are TGTGCCAGCAGAAGTATAGGCTCTGGGGCCAACGTCCTGACTTTC.

This chain uses TRBV18 with TRBJ1-5, with 8 bases aligning to TRBD1. The J segment lost 4 bases and the V segment lost 4 bases, leaving 9 bases of the junction unmatched. Germline V gives CDR1 KGHSH, CDR2 LQKENI. The CDR3 totals 16 residues. As DNA, the CDR3 is TGTGCCAGCTCACATTTCGGACAGGGACAGAATCAGCCCCAGCATTTT. This encodes CASSHFGQGQNQPQHF.

V usage is TRBV7-8 and J usage is TRBJ1-2; weak D call: TRBD1 (6 bases). The CDR3 is 13 residues long. With 5 bases removed from V and 12 bases from J, the gap between germline ends came to 19 bases. Germline values: CDR1 SGHVS, CDR2 FQNEAQ. The DNA of the CDR3 is TGTGCCAGCAGCCAACTACGAACAGGGTTTGACACCTTC. It encodes CASSQLRTGFDTF.

The chain links TRBV2 to TRBJ2-5; 9 nucleotides match TRBD1. Trimming cost V 2 bases and J 10 bases; bases outside gene matches: 8. Germline values: CDR1 SNHLY, CDR2 FYNNEI. The length of the CDR3 is 14 residues. The CDR3 DNA follows: TGTGCCAGCAGTGAAAAGGGACAGGGATTGGTCCAGTACTTC. Its translation: CASSEKGQGLVQYF.

On this clone: The identical CDR3 is also encoded by other nucleotide sequences in the sample. The chain recombines TRBV7-2 with TRBJ2-2, with TRBD1 matching over 7 bases. The CDR3 has 15 residues. The trim removed 5 bases at V and 1 base at J, leaving 4 bases unmatched. Germline lookup yields CDR1 SGHTA and CDR2 FQGNSA. The CDR3 DNA is TGTGCCAGCAGCCCGCGGACAGGGAACACCGGGGAGCTGTTTTTT. Translation: CASSPRTGNTGELFF.

This chain connects TRBV6-5 to TRBJ1-4; D unresolved. Germline CDR1 MNHEY, CDR2 SVGAGI. V was cut by 6 bases and J by 0 bases, with 11 bases left in between. There are 15 residues in the CDR3. The CDR3 is CASRLHRATNEKLFF. CDR3 coding DNA: TGTGCCAGCAGGCTACATAGAGCAACTAATGAAAAACTGTTTTTT.

The V and J genes are TRBV6-1 and TRBJ1-1; D not certain. The germline V gene has CDR1 MNHNS and CDR2 SASEGT. V was shortened by 1 base and J by 3 bases, with 6 bases between the two germline ends. The CDR3 has 13 amino acids. The CDR3 DNA follows: TGTGCCAGCAGTGAAGGAACTTACACTGAAGCTTTCTTT. This codes for CASSEGTYTEAFF.

The chain is built from TRBV11-2 and TRBJ2-7; 11 nucleotides match TRBD1. The CDR3 covers 15 residues. The germline V gene has CDR1 SGHAT and CDR2 FQNNGV. Trimming took 2 bases from V and 3 from J; bases not matched to a gene: 3. This chain's CDR3 is CASSLSGTGGYEQYV. The CDR3 nucleotides are TGTGCCAGCAGCTTATCTGGGACAGGGGGCTACGAGCAGTACGTC.